Below are 18 T cell receptor beta chains sequenced from a single sample in a study of T cells in Graves' hyperthyroidism and ophthalmopathy. Using RNA transcripts as the source, TCR beta CDR3 regions were amplified. The HTBI primer set drove a first-round RT-PCR of the TCR CDR3. TCRdb processed the multiplex PCR reads anew with MiXCR; each CDR3 protein has one entry. The data contain around 400,000 distinct CDR3 sequences, 13% to 15% of them singletons. Sequenced sample: blood. The receptors here all came from a woman aged 60-75 years with Graves' ophthalmopathy.

This rearrangement joins TRBV12-3 or TRBV12-4 to TRBJ2-7, with D hard to call. Trimming cost V 7 bases and J 3 bases, with 10 bases left between them. This CDR3 has 12 amino acids. CDR3 residues: CASTSELYEQYF. The CDR3 nucleotides read TGTGCCAGCACCTCGGAGCTCTACGAGCAGTACTTC.

The V gene is TRBV9, the J gene TRBJ2-7; TRBD1 matches at 8 bases. J was trimmed by 5 bases and V by 4 bases; bases with no gene match: 11. Germline V lookup: CDR1 SGDLS, CDR2 YYNGEE. The CDR3 contains 15 residues. CDR3 amino acids: CASSPRGRPVHEQYF. The CDR3 coding sequence is TGTGCCAGCAGCCCCAGGGGGCGGCCGGTCCACGAGCAGTACTTC.

At least ten counts were recorded for this clonotype. The CDR3 spells CSATRTAAKNIQYF. The CDR3 DNA is TGCAGTGCTACTAGGACGGCAGCCAAAAACATTCAGTACTTC. This chain links TRBV20-1 with TRBJ2-4, with D unclear. Germline lookup yields CDR1 DFQATT and CDR2 SNEGSKA (reference sequence). This CDR3 has 14 residues. V dropped 4 bases and J dropped 0 bases, with 10 bases sitting between them.

This clonotype was recorded at least ten times. The rearrangement joins TRBV2 to TRBJ2-7; D is unresolved. This CDR3 spans 12 amino acids. With 0 bases removed from V and 4 bases from J, the gap between germline ends came to 4 bases. CDR1 is SNHLY, CDR2 FYNNEI, per germline. The CDR3 coding sequence is TGTGCCAGCAGTGAAGCAACGTACGAGCAGTACTTC. Its translation: CASSEATYEQYF.

At least ten counts were recorded for this clonotype. The chain has TRBV7-2 and TRBJ2-2; D is perhaps TRBD2 (6 bases). Deletions cut 4 bases from V and 3 bases from J, with 21 bases between. The CDR3 covers 18 residues. CDR1 and CDR2 from the germline V gene are SGHTA and FQGNSA. CDR3 sequence (DNA): TGTGCCAGCAGCTCCCGACCCGGGACTCAAGGATACACCGGGGAGCTGTTTTTT. Its translation is CASSSRPGTQGYTGELFF.

This chain joins TRBV6-2 or TRBV6-3 and TRBJ2-7; 10 bases fit TRBD2. The germline CDR1 and CDR2 sequences are MNHEY and SVGEGT. V lost 5 bases, J lost 3 bases, and 10 bases stayed unmatched. The CDR3 consists of 16 residues. CDR3 sequence (DNA): TGTGCCAGCAGTGGGCCGGCGGCTAGCGGGAGCTACGAGCAGTACTTC. Its protein is CASSGPAASGSYEQYF.

This clonotype was observed at least ten times. V gene TRBV2 combines with J gene TRBJ1-5, with D hard to call. CDR1 SNHLY and CDR2 FYNNEI come from the germline V gene. Trimming pared 3 bases from V and 0 bases from J, leaving 12 bases between. The CDR3 runs to 16 residues. CDR3 sequence: CASSEGSPYSNQPQHF. CDR3 nucleotides: TGTGCCAGCAGTGAGGGCAGCCCTTATAGCAATCAGCCCCAGCATTTT.

This clonotype was seen repeatedly, ten times or more. The chain links TRBV20-1 to TRBJ2-5, with 12 nucleotides matching TRBD2. The CDR3 has 16 residues. After removal of 4 bases from V and 5 bases from J, the junction contained 11 bases not matched to a gene. Germline V CDR1 and CDR2: DFQATT, SNEGSKA (reference sequence). Here the CDR3 DNA reads TGCAGTGCTACGCCGACTAGCGGGAGTAGTTGGGAGACCCAGTACTTC. Protein product: CSATPTSGSSWETQYF.

About this clonotype: This may arise from a read error, as a much more abundant clone is one base away. The chain couples TRBV12-3 or TRBV12-4 to TRBJ2-1; 10 bases agree with TRBD2. CDR3 size: 14 residues. CDR3 sequence: CASMGTSDYNGQFF. The CDR3 DNA follows: TGTGCCAGCATGGGGACTAGCGATTACAATGGGCAGTTCTTC.

The genes are TRBV9 and TRBJ2-1; a possible D gene is TRBD2 (6 bases). The V end was cut by 1 base, the J end by 8 bases, with 10 bases between. Per germline, CDR1 SGDLS and CDR2 YYNGEE. The CDR3 length is 13 residues. In nucleotides, the CDR3 is TGTGCCAGCAGCGTAACCCCGGGGGATGAGCAGTTCTTC. Translating it yields CASSVTPGDEQFF.

This clonotype was observed a handful of times. The CDR3 here is CASSPPKGGTSNQPQHF. The CDR3 bases are TGTGCCAGCAGTCCTCCCAAAGGAGGAACCAGCAATCAGCCCCAGCATTTT. This sequence joins TRBV6-1 and TRBJ1-5; D unclear. V lost 5 bases and J 1 base, leaving 18 bases between the germline ends. Germline CDR1 is MNHNS and CDR2 is SASEGT. The CDR3 contains 17 residues.

This clonotype was found a few times. The junction departs from the called germline gene at one end, perhaps through a read error. CDR3 sequence reads: CASSLDSNTLYEQHF. The CDR3 nucleotides read TGTGCCAGCTCCTTAGACTCGAATACTCTCTACGAGCAGCACTTC. The V call is TRBV11-2, the J call TRBJ2-7; D remains ambiguous. The germline V gene encodes CDR1 SGHAT and CDR2 FQNNGV. CDR3 length: 15 residues.

This clonotype was counted between two and nine times. The CDR3 loop is CASSLVAGYTGELFF. CDR3 coding DNA: TGCGCCAGCAGCTTGGTAGCGGGTTACACCGGGGAGCTGTTTTTT. The chain couples TRBV5-1 to TRBJ2-2, with 7 bases aligning to TRBD2. CDR1 is SGHRS, CDR2 YFSETQ, per germline. Unmatched junction bases numbered 2, after V lost 0 bases and J lost 3 bases. The CDR3 length is 15 residues.

This clonotype was found many times. The chain uses TRBV28 and TRBJ2-7; 8 nucleotides align to TRBD1. V trimming: 5 bases; J trimming: 2 bases; junction bases outside the gene matches: 5. Germline V gives CDR1 MDHEN, CDR2 SYDVKM. This CDR3 contains 14 residues. CDR3 sequence: CASSRQGRAYEQYF. In DNA form, the CDR3 reads TGTGCCAGCAGTCGACAGGGGAGAGCCTACGAGCAGTACTTC.

There are a few counts of this clonotype. The rearrangement uses TRBV5-8 and TRBJ2-2, with D uncertain. This CDR3 is 13 amino acids long. Germline V lookup: CDR1 SGHTS, CDR2 YDEGEE. Between the trimmed V and J ends, which lost 4 bases and 7 bases, there was a span of 11 bases. The CDR3 bases are TGTGCCAGCAGCAACGAATTGGTCGGGGAGCTGTTTTTT. Its protein product is CASSNELVGELFF.

This clonotype was observed at least ten times. The chain links TRBV7-2 to TRBJ1-5; D is unclear. The V gene's germline CDR1 is SGHTA and CDR2 FQGNSA. V was clipped by 3 bases and J by 0 bases, with 9 bases between them. The CDR3 sequence is 15 residues long. The CDR3 sequence: CASSFSGYSNQPQHF. Here the CDR3 DNA reads TGTGCCAGCAGCTTTTCGGGTTATAGCAATCAGCCCCAGCATTTT.

This clonotype was counted at least ten times. V gene TRBV20-1 combines with J gene TRBJ2-7; 9 bases are a match to TRBD2. The CDR3 loop spans 15 amino acids. Germline V CDR1 and CDR2: DFQATT, SNEGSKA (reference sequence). V trimming: 0 bases; J trimming: 0 bases; junction bases outside the gene matches: 3. CDR3 sequence reads: CSAREGLAYSYEQYF. DNA of the CDR3: TGCAGTGCTAGAGAAGGACTAGCGTACTCCTACGAGCAGTACTTC.

This clonotype was counted a few times. This chain connects TRBV2 to TRBJ2-7; 14 nucleotides agree with TRBD2. The CDR3 sequence is 15 residues long. The V gene end was trimmed by 5 bases and the J gene end by 9 bases; junction bases not matched to a gene: 9. Germline CDR1 reads SNHLY; CDR2 reads FYNNEI. Here the CDR3 reads CASSRTSGRYDGQYF. The CDR3 DNA sequence: TGTGCCAGCAGTCGGACTAGCGGGAGGTACGACGGGCAGTACTTC.